This T cell receptor (beta chain) was documented in a study of T cell repertoires in cytomegalovirus infection. Study information: Both a matching HLA type and CMV infection were indicated by public TCR beta signatures. Findings of the study overall: Identification of carriers of CMV plus the relevant HLA was performed using cumulative public TCR beta family frequency. CMV-specific TCR beta clonotypes restricted by HLA-C were the ones dominating the ex vivo response.

V lost 7 bases and J lost 0, with 13 bases in between. The length of the CDR3 is 15 residues. Germline V gene data show CDR1 as MNHEY and CDR2 as SVGEGT. On this clonotype itself: Its target is not known.

TCRdb re-called the reads with MiXCR, one entry per CDR3 protein. Altogether around 530,000 distinct CDR3 sequences are present, around 27% being singletons, with the ten largest covering approximately 13%. The TCR was taken from a human donor in good health (CMV status not recorded). Some clones in this sample may be carry-over from other donors' samples. The specimen sequenced was PBMCs. The chain employs TRBV6-2 or TRBV6-3 and TRBJ2-1, with D unclear. CDR3 region: CASTPQPRSYNEQFF. Here the CDR3 DNA reads TGTGCCAGCACCCCCCAGCCCCGCTCCTACAATGAGCAGTTCTTC.